This T cell receptor (beta chain) was sequenced for a study of T cell changes during pregnancy in multiple sclerosis. Generated by immunoSEQ multiplex PCR, the TCRdb table keeps only in-frame clones and is missing some. The sample holds roughly 46,000 clones, around 93% seen once. The CDR3 extends over 14 amino acids. Germline V CDR1 and CDR2: MNHNS, SASEGT. Trimming took 7 bases from V and 4 from J; bases not matched to a gene: 4. The origin of this receptor is a female donor with multiple sclerosis, enrolled in a pregnancy study. The J gene is TRBJ2-1, the V gene TRBV6-1; TRBD2 matches at 10 bases. The input for sequencing was CD8+ T cells from peripheral blood mononuclear cells, taken after pregnancy. The CDR3: CASIRTSGYNEQFF. The DNA of the CDR3 is TGTGCCAGCATTCGGACTAGCGGATACAATGAGCAGTTCTTC.